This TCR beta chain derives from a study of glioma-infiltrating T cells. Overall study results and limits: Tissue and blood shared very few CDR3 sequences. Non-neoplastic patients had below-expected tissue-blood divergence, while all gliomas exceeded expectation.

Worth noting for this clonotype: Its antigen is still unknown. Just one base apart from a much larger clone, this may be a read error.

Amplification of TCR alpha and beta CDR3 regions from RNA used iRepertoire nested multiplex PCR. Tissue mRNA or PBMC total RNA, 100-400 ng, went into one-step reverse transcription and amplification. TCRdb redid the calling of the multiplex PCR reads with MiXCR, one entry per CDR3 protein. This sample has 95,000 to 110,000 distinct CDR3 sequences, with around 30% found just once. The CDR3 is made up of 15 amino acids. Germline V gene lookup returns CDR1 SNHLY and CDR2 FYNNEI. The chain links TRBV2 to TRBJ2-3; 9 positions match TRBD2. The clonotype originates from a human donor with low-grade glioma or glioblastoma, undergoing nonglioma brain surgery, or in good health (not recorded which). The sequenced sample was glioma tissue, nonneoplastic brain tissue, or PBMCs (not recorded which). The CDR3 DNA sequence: TGTGCCAGCAGTACCGGACTAGCGAGCAAAGATACGCAGTATTTT. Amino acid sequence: CASSTGLASKDTQYF.